One and the same sample provided the 14 T cell receptor beta chains below, sequenced in a study of T-cell reconstitution after alpha-beta-depleted transplantation in children. The authors prepared the TCRbeta library with unique molecular identifiers. TCRdb re-called the PCR reads through MiXCR, storing one row per CDR3 protein. The sample lists roughly 300,000 distinct CDR3 sequences, 10% seen once, with 2.4% in the top ten. The source material was PBMCs from the stem cell graft donor, sampled from the stem cell graft. All receptors derive from a human donor who donated a stem cell graft to a child with acute lymphoblastic leukemia.

The chain is built from TRBV28 and TRBJ1-1; D is unresolved. The CDR3 covers 20 residues. V lost 7 bases to trimming and J lost 1 base, with 31 bases between them. Looked up from germline, CDR1 is MDHEN and CDR2 is SYDVKM. The CDR3 reads CASTHRLTSPTVQGNTEAFF. CDR3 nucleotides: TGTGCCAGCACCCACCGGTTGACAAGCCCAACTGTCCAAGGGAACACTGAAGCTTTCTTT.

This chain joins TRBV15 and TRBJ2-5; D is perhaps TRBD1 (5 bases). Per the germline V gene, CDR1 is LNHNV and CDR2 is YYDKDF (reference sequence). The ends were cut back, 1 base at V and 0 bases at J, with 9 bases in the middle. The CDR3 spans 15 residues. CDR3 loop: CATSRGARDQETQYF. The CDR3 DNA reads as TGTGCCACCAGCAGAGGGGCCAGGGACCAAGAGACCCAGTACTTC.

This clonotype was detected many times. The chain links TRBV3-1 to TRBJ1-5, with no clear D. V was shortened by 1 base and J by 2 bases, with 6 bases between the two germline ends. The CDR3 is 14 residues long. CDR1 and CDR2 from the germline V gene are LGHDT and YNNKEL (reference sequence). The CDR3 sequence is CASSQGGGNQPQHF. The CDR3 DNA is TGTGCCAGCAGCCAAGGGGGAGGCAATCAGCCCCAGCATTTT.

This clonotype was observed a few times. The rearrangement links TRBV15 to TRBJ2-7; no reliable D call. This CDR3 has 15 residues. Trimming removed 0 bases from V and 2 bases from J, with 11 bases in between. CDR1 and CDR2 from the germline V gene are LNHNV and YYDKDF (reference sequence). CDR3 amino acids: CATSRESEPPYEQYF. For the CDR3, the DNA is TGTGCCACCAGCAGAGAATCGGAACCTCCCTACGAGCAGTACTTC.

This clonotype was seen more than once but under ten times. This sequence joins TRBV27 and TRBJ1-4; possible D gene TRBD1, 5 bases. V lost 3 bases to trimming and J lost 3 bases, with 20 bases between them. The CDR3 extends over 18 amino acids. CDR1 MNHEY and CDR2 SMNVEV come from the germline V gene (reference sequence). CDR3 sequence: CASSFEGLTGTANEKLFF. CDR3 DNA: TGTGCCAGCAGTTTTGAGGGACTGACCGGGACGGCTAATGAAAAACTGTTTTTT.

The chain links TRBV20-1 to TRBJ2-1; D is undetermined. CDR3 length equals 14 residues. Germline V gene sequence: CDR1 DFQATT, CDR2 SNEGSKA (reference sequence). Between the trimmed V and J ends, which lost 0 bases and 8 bases, there was a span of 14 bases. The CDR3 nucleotides read TGCAGTGCTAGAGACCCCCACCTGATGCATGAGCAGTTCTTC. This codes for CSARDPHLMHEQFF.

This clonotype has just a few counts. The chain has TRBV5-5 and TRBJ2-1; no reliable D call. Trimming removed 4 bases from V and 0 bases from J, with 11 bases in between. CDR1 is SGHKS, CDR2 YYEKEE, per germline (reference sequence). The CDR3 runs to 15 residues. The CDR3 reads CASSTSPSSYNEQFF. The DNA of the CDR3 is TGTGCCAGCAGCACCTCACCGAGCTCCTACAATGAGCAGTTCTTC.

The rearrangement joins TRBV10-3 to TRBJ1-6, with D tentatively TRBD1 (5 bases). Germline-derived CDR1 and CDR2 are ENHRY and SYGVKD. The ends were cut back, 6 bases at V and 5 bases at J, with 20 bases in the middle. The CDR3 contains 17 residues. The CDR3 bases are TGTGCCATCAGGCAAGCAGTGGGGGACCGCGATAATTCACCCCTCCACTTT. The encoded protein is CAIRQAVGDRDNSPLHF.

With regard to this clonotype: Lacking the conserved final phenylalanine or tryptophan, this CDR3 likely reflects a read error. This chain links TRBV7-9 with TRBJ2-7, with D perhaps TRBD1 or TRBD2 (5 bases each). The V gene lost 6 bases and the J gene lost 2 bases, with 17 bases spanning the gap. This CDR3 region has 15 residues. Germline V gene sequence: CDR1 SEHNR, CDR2 FQNEAQ (reference sequence). CDR3 region: CASSPPEAGPYEQYL. Here the CDR3 DNA reads TGTGCCAGCAGTCCTCCGGAGGCAGGGCCCTACGAGCAGTACTTG.

V gene TRBV7-9 combines with J gene TRBJ2-6, with D unresolved. V lost 3 bases and J 0 bases, leaving 6 bases between the germline ends. This CDR3 is built from 15 residues. CDR1 is SEHNR, CDR2 FQNEAQ, per germline (reference sequence). CDR3 amino acids: CASSLSRSGANVLTF. The CDR3 DNA follows: TGTGCCAGCAGCTTGAGCCGCTCTGGGGCCAACGTCCTGACTTTC.

This clonotype appeared once. V is TRBV29-1 and J is TRBJ2-7; D gene ambiguous. This CDR3 spans 14 amino acids. V lost 4 bases, J lost 1 base, and 14 bases lay in between. Germline CDR1 and CDR2: SQVTM and ANQGSEA. CDR3 amino acids: CSVGPGRASYEQYF. The CDR3 bases are TGCAGCGTTGGGCCCGGGCGAGCTTCCTACGAGCAGTACTTC.

This clonotype was recorded at least ten times. CDR3 sequence: CASSYNFMGGRRYEQYF. CDR3 DNA sequence: TGTGCCAGCAGTTACAATTTTATGGGGGGGCGCAGATACGAGCAGTACTTC. The rearrangement links TRBV6-5 to TRBJ2-7; weak D call: TRBD2 (7 bases). The V and J ends lost 2 bases and 4 bases respectively, with 21 bases between them. Per the germline V gene, CDR1 is MNHEY and CDR2 is SVGAGI. The length of the CDR3 is 17 residues.

The CDR3 coding sequence is TGTGCCAGCGGAGCAGAGATGAACACTGAAGCTTTCTTT. It encodes CASGAEMNTEAFF. V and J are TRBV2 and TRBJ1-1; no clear D gene. Germline V gives CDR1 SNHLY, CDR2 FYNNEI. The CDR3 extends over 13 amino acids. The V end was cut by 8 bases, the J end by 0 bases, with 10 bases between.

Many counts were recorded for this clonotype. V gene TRBV9 combines with J gene TRBJ2-1; TRBD2 might be the D (5 bases). Germline values: CDR1 SGDLS, CDR2 YYNGEE. Trimming removed 2 bases from V and 9 bases from J, with 12 bases in between. The CDR3 loop spans 13 amino acids. Written as DNA, the CDR3 is TGTGCCAGCAGCGTCGCCTCAGGAGGTGAGCAGTTCTTC. This gives the protein CASSVASGGEQFF.